A single sample is the source of the 31 T cell receptor beta chains below, sequenced in a study of identical twins. TCRdb analysed the 5' RACE reads with MiXCR anew, one entry per CDR3 protein. Counted here are hundreds of thousands of distinct CDR3 sequences, 6% to 6.5% occurring once; the ten biggest clones make up 1.5% to 2%. The sample comprised naive T cells sorted from blood. The receptors stem from a young man in good health.

This clonotype was observed at least ten times. V gene TRBV27 combines with J gene TRBJ2-1, with 8 bases lining up with TRBD2. Germline V gives CDR1 MNHEY, CDR2 SMNVEV (reference sequence). The CDR3 runs 14 residues. Trimming took 6 bases from V and 5 from J; bases not matched to a gene: 6. The CDR3 DNA reads TGTGCCAGCAGAGTAGCGGGACCAAACAATGAGCAGTTCTTC. This encodes CASRVAGPNNEQFF.

At least ten counts were recorded for this clonotype. The chain combines TRBV7-9 with TRBJ2-1; no definite D call. Looked up from germline, CDR1 is SEHNR and CDR2 is FQNEAQ (reference sequence). The length of the CDR3 is 11 residues. Trimming took 0 bases from V and 9 from J, leaving 3 bases between them. CDR3: CASSLALEQFF. In DNA, the CDR3 is TGTGCCAGCAGCTTAGCCCTTGAGCAGTTCTTC.

This clonotype was observed a handful of times. The chain recombines TRBV7-6 with TRBJ2-5, with 7 bases fitting TRBD1. The junction had 11 bases not matched to a gene; V was cut back by 4 bases and J by 3 bases. Germline V gene data show CDR1 as SGHVS and CDR2 as FNYEAQ. CDR3 length: 16 residues. The CDR3 sequence is CASSSAGTEGEETQYF. CDR3 sequence (DNA): TGTGCCAGCAGCTCCGCCGGGACAGAAGGAGAAGAGACCCAGTACTTC.

This sequence joins TRBV20-1 and TRBJ2-5, with 10 bases lining up with TRBD2. Germline V gene data show CDR1 as DFQATT and CDR2 as SNEGSKA (reference sequence). V was clipped by 2 bases and J by 1 base; unmatched bases: 4. The CDR3 has 15 amino acids. In DNA, the CDR3 is TGCAGTGCTAGAAAAACTAGCGGGGCCCAAGAGACCCAGTACTTC. Translation: CSARKTSGAQETQYF.

This clonotype appeared many times. The chain uses TRBV6-2 or TRBV6-3 and TRBJ2-1; 12 bases are shared with TRBD2. Germline trimming cut 5 bases from V and 9 bases from J; bases unmatched to any gene: 8. Germline assignment: CDR1 MNHEY and CDR2 SVGEGT. The CDR3 is made up of 15 amino acids. CDR3 region: CASSTRLAGVSEQFF. The CDR3 nucleotides read TGTGCCAGCAGTACCCGACTAGCGGGAGTGAGTGAGCAGTTCTTC.

The chain carries TRBV11-2 and TRBJ2-3, with 12 bases identical to TRBD2. CDR3 size: 18 residues. Looked up from germline, CDR1 is SGHAT and CDR2 is FQNNGV. The junction had 9 bases not matched to a gene; V was cut back by 5 bases and J by 0 bases. The CDR3 DNA reads TGTGCCAGCAGCCCGGGACTAGCGGGTATTATGAGCACAGATACGCAGTATTTT. This encodes CASSPGLAGIMSTDTQYF.

In its sample, this clonotype was seen many times. V usage is TRBV27 and J usage is TRBJ2-1; no definite D call. The CDR3 spans 14 residues. Germline loops: CDR1 MNHEY, CDR2 SMNVEV (reference sequence). V dropped 3 bases and J dropped 8 bases, with 14 bases sitting between them. CDR3 protein: CASSFNASPYEQFF. The CDR3 DNA is TGTGCCAGCAGTTTTAATGCTAGTCCCTATGAGCAGTTCTTC.

The genes are TRBV10-3 and TRBJ2-3; no definite D call. Trimming shortened V by 2 bases and J by 1 base, and 10 bases separated the two germline ends. The CDR3 sequence is 15 residues long. The germline V gene has CDR1 ENHRY and CDR2 SYGVKD. DNA for the CDR3: TGTGCCATCAGTGAGGAGCCAGTTGGCACAGATACGCAGTATTTT. It is translated as CAISEEPVGTDTQYF.

The chain is built from TRBV5-1 and TRBJ2-3; unclear D gene. Germline CDR1 and CDR2: SGHRS and YFSETQ. V shed 0 bases and J shed 1 base, with 15 bases lying between them. The CDR3 is made up of 17 amino acids. The CDR3 nucleotides read TGCGCCAGCAGCTTGGGGGCTCGGGCTATCGGCACAGATACGCAGTATTTT. Translated: CASSLGARAIGTDTQYF.

This clonotype was counted many times. The chain links TRBV7-9 to TRBJ2-5, with D perhaps assigned TRBD1 or TRBD2 (5 bases each). Germline-derived CDR1 and CDR2 are SEHNR and FQNEAQ (reference sequence). V was pared by 3 bases and J by 5 bases, with 16 bases between. The CDR3 has 15 amino acids. CDR3 in DNA: TGTGCCAGCAGCTTCGAGAGGGGAATGCTCGAGACCCAGTACTTC. Protein product: CASSFERGMLETQYF.

V gene TRBV25-1 combines with J gene TRBJ2-7, with 8 bases matching TRBD2. The length of the CDR3 is 16 residues. Germline CDR1 is MGHDK and CDR2 is SYGVNS. V gave up 4 bases and J gave up 3 bases; unmatched junction bases: 11. Written as DNA, the CDR3 is TGTGCCAGCAGTGTGTTCGGATGGCGGGAGGACTACGAGCAGTACGTC. It specifies CASSVFGWREDYEQYV.

This clonotype occurred a few times. V usage is TRBV5-1 and J usage is TRBJ2-7; the match to TRBD2 covers 7 bases. Germline CDR1 reads SGHRS; CDR2 reads YFSETQ. The CDR3 is 16 residues long. V dropped 4 bases and J dropped 6; count of bases not matched to a gene: 16. CDR3 sequence (DNA): TGCGCCAGCAGCGTATCCAATCCGGGACTAAGCGGCGAGCAGTACTTC. Translated: CASSVSNPGLSGEQYF.

This clonotype was recorded many times. The rearrangement joins TRBV7-9 to TRBJ2-7; no clear D gene. This CDR3 spans 14 amino acids. CDR1 and CDR2 from the germline V gene are SEHNR and FQNEAQ (reference sequence). Trimming cost V 1 base and J 4 bases, with 11 bases left between them. Here the CDR3 reads CASSLVSTPYEQYF. The CDR3 DNA is TGTGCCAGCAGCTTAGTGTCTACACCGTACGAGCAGTACTTC.

At least ten counts were recorded for this clonotype. J is TRBJ2-7 and V is TRBV6-2 or TRBV6-3; TRBD1 aligns across 9 bases. Per germline, CDR1 MNHEY and CDR2 SVGEGT. J was trimmed by 5 bases and V by 0 bases; bases with no gene match: 8. The CDR3 covers 16 residues. The CDR3 bases are TGTGCCAGCAGTTACTCTAAGGACAGGGGAGGCCACGAGCAGTACGTC. It is translated as CASSYSKDRGGHEQYV.

The rearrangement links TRBV7-9 to TRBJ2-1; D unresolved. Germline CDR1 and CDR2: SEHNR and FQNEAQ (reference sequence). The CDR3 runs 16 residues. V shed 2 bases and J shed 3 bases, with 14 bases lying between them. The CDR3 spells CASSLSKLESYNEQFF. The CDR3 bases are TGTGCCAGCAGCTTATCAAAACTGGAGAGCTACAATGAGCAGTTCTTC. The complete variable domain, with remaining parts taken from reference TRBV7-9 and TRBJ2-1, reads DTGVSQNPRHKITKRGQNVTFRCDPISEHNRLYWYRQTLGQGPEFLTYFQNEAQLEKSRLLSDRFSAERPKGSFSTLEIQRTEQGDSAMYLCASSLSKLESYNEQFFGPGTRLTVL.

This clonotype was picked up many times. The V and J genes are TRBV4-2 and TRBJ1-4; D might be TRBD1 (5 bases). Germline V gene data show CDR1 as LGHNA and CDR2 as YNFKEQ. This CDR3 spans 15 amino acids. Trimming took off 0 bases at V and 5 bases at J, with 10 bases between the two ends. The CDR3 loop reads CASSQEDRGNEKLFF. In DNA form, the CDR3 reads TGTGCCAGCAGCCAAGAAGACCGGGGCAATGAAAAACTGTTTTTT.

V and J are TRBV6-2 or TRBV6-3 and TRBJ2-3, with a weak D call TRBD1 (5 bases). Germline V gene lookup returns CDR1 MNHEY and CDR2 SVGEGT. With 0 bases removed from V and 4 bases from J, the gap between germline ends came to 8 bases. The CDR3 contains 14 residues. In nucleotides, the CDR3 is TGTGCCAGCAGTTACTCCCCAGGGTCAGATACGCAGTATTTT. Translated, it gives CASSYSPGSDTQYF.

A few counts support this clonotype. This chain connects TRBV7-9 to TRBJ2-3; TRBD1 aligns across 7 bases. Germline V gene lookup returns CDR1 SEHNR and CDR2 FQNEAQ (reference sequence). CDR3 length equals 14 residues. The V gene end was trimmed by 5 bases and the J gene end by 8 bases; junction bases not matched to a gene: 10. The CDR3 loop reads CASSPDRASGTQYF. The DNA of the CDR3 is TGTGCCAGCAGCCCCGACAGGGCCTCGGGTACGCAGTATTTT.

This clonotype was counted ten times or more. The chain combines TRBV4-2 with TRBJ2-7; TRBD2 is a possible D gene (6 bases). Germline CDR1 LGHNA, CDR2 YNFKEQ. The V end lost 3 bases, the J end lost 3 bases, and 15 bases lay between the germline ends. This CDR3 is built from 15 residues. The CDR3 loop reads CASSQLRFSGYEQYF. DNA of the CDR3: TGTGCCAGCAGCCAGCTCCGCTTTAGCGGCTACGAGCAGTACTTC.

This clonotype has a handful of counts. This chain connects TRBV12-3 or TRBV12-4 to TRBJ2-1, with 7 bases aligning to TRBD2. This CDR3 contains 14 residues. The V and J ends lost 2 bases and 8 bases, in that order; junction bases with no gene match: 6. CDR3 DNA sequence: TGTGCCAGCAGTTTACGTGGGAGGGCCTATGAGCAGTTCTTC. Translation gives CASSLRGRAYEQFF.

This clonotype was counted between two and nine times. The chain carries TRBV6-6 and TRBJ2-7; the D is unclear. The CDR3 is 12 amino acids. Trimming cost V 6 bases and J 5 bases, with 11 bases left between them. Germline lookup yields CDR1 MNHNY and CDR2 SVGAGI (reference sequence). CDR3 in DNA: TGTGCCAGCAGCACCAGCCTGGACGAGCAGTACTTC. Translation: CASSTSLDEQYF.

The genes are TRBV5-1 and TRBJ1-4; D is ambiguous. The CDR3 totals 12 residues. Germline CDR1 and CDR2: SGHRS and YFSETQ. V dropped 2 bases and J dropped 10 bases, with 9 bases sitting between them. CDR3 bases: TGCGCCAGCAGCTTAAGGGCCGGAAAACTGTTTTTT. It encodes CASSLRAGKLFF.

This chain joins TRBV20-1 and TRBJ2-2, with TRBD2 matching over 12 bases. The CDR3 spans 15 residues. The trim removed 6 bases at V and 5 bases at J, leaving 7 bases unmatched. Per the germline V gene, CDR1 is DFQATT and CDR2 is SNEGSKA (reference sequence). The DNA of the CDR3 is TGCAGTGCCAGAACCGGGACTAGCGGGACCGGGGAGCTGTTTTTT. Encoded protein: CSARTGTSGTGELFF.

This clonotype has a count of ten or more. J is TRBJ1-5 and V is TRBV18; D gene ambiguous. Germline V lookup: CDR1 KGHSH, CDR2 LQKENI. The CDR3 is 12 residues long. V was trimmed by 8 bases and J by 5 bases, leaving 10 bases between them. The DNA for the CDR3 is TGTGCCAGCAGCCCAGGCGATCAGCCCCAGCATTTT. Its protein is CASSPGDQPQHF. The entire variable domain, with the rest obtained from reference TRBV18 and TRBJ1-5, is as follows: NAGVMQNPRHLVRRRGQEARLRCSPMKGHSHVYWYRQLPEEGLKFMVYLQKENIIDESGMPKERFSAEFPKEGPSILRIQQVVRGDSAAYFCASSPGDQPQHFGDGTRLSIL.

This clonotype appeared a few times. This chain joins TRBV28 and TRBJ2-7, with D possibly being TRBD1 or TRBD2 (5 bases each). The germline V gene has CDR1 MDHEN and CDR2 SYDVKM. With 8 bases removed from V and 6 bases from J, the gap between germline ends came to 14 bases. There are 12 residues in the CDR3. The CDR3 DNA reads TGTGCCAGCCGAGAGGGGCAGGGCGAGCAGTACTTC. It codes for CASREGQGEQYF.

To note about this clonotype: A much larger clone sits a single nucleotide away, making a read error possible. No conserved phenylalanine or tryptophan is present at the end of the CDR3, so a read error is the likely explanation. The chain is built from TRBV13 and TRBJ1-1; D is perhaps TRBD1 (5 bases). The CDR3 is 14 residues long. V shed 4 bases and J shed 1 base, with 10 bases lying between them. Germline loops: CDR1 PRHDT, CDR2 FYEKMQ (reference sequence). CDR3 protein: CASSSGRKNTEAFS. As DNA, the CDR3 is TGTGCCAGCAGCTCGGGACGGAAGAACACTGAAGCTTTCTCT.

This clonotype was observed a few times. The chain couples TRBV6-5 to TRBJ2-2; TRBD1 matches 8 bases. This CDR3 is built from 15 residues. V was pared by 6 bases and J by 3 bases, with 6 bases of the junction left unmatched. CDR1 and CDR2 from the germline V gene are MNHEY and SVGAGI. This CDR3 is CASSYDRGDTGELFF. DNA for the CDR3: TGTGCCAGCAGCTATGACAGGGGCGACACCGGGGAGCTGTTTTTT.

This clonotype showed up many times. This chain connects TRBV3-1 to TRBJ1-1; D might be TRBD1 (6 bases). Trimming pared 4 bases from V and 10 bases from J, leaving 13 bases between. The germline gives CDR1 LGHDT, CDR2 YNNKEL (reference sequence). This CDR3 is 12 amino acids long. The CDR3 DNA follows: TGTGCCAGCAGCCTGGACCCAGGGGTAGCTTTCTTT. Translated: CASSLDPGVAFF.

The chain couples TRBV5-6 to TRBJ2-1; TRBD1 matches at 7 bases. CDR3 length equals 14 residues. CDR1 and CDR2 from the germline V gene are SGHDT and YYEEEE. With 1 base clipped from V and 8 bases from J, the junction kept 6 bases outside the gene matches. The CDR3 DNA follows: TGTGCCAGCAGCTTGCCAGGGGGTACCCATGAGCAGTTCTTC. Translated: CASSLPGGTHEQFF.

This clonotype appeared many times. The CDR3 DNA reads as TGTGCCAGCAGATCGGACAGGGAATGGGGGGAGACCCAGTACTTC. Translated, it gives CASRSDREWGETQYF. The V and J genes are TRBV7-9 and TRBJ2-5, with 8 nucleotides matching TRBD1. Germline-derived CDR1 and CDR2 are SEHNR and FQNEAQ (reference sequence). The J segment lost 5 bases and the V segment lost 6 bases, leaving 11 bases of the junction unmatched. This CDR3 comprises 15 residues.

This clonotype was observed a few times. Here the CDR3 DNA reads TGCGCCAGCGCTCTCCAGGGGCCGGTGGAGCAGTACTTC. Its translation is CASALQGPVEQYF. The V gene is TRBV5-1, the J gene TRBJ2-7; D might be TRBD1 (6 bases). Germline V gene data show CDR1 as SGHRS and CDR2 as YFSETQ. The CDR3 totals 13 residues. The V and J ends lost 7 bases and 7 bases respectively, with 18 bases between them.